This T cell receptor beta chain stems from a study of molecular identifiers for immune sequencing clone quantification (dated by TCRdb to about 2018). Looking at the study overall: In a replicate experiment, RNA from approximately 22,000 or 94,000 naive CD8 T cells was split into five aliquots, four of which were sequenced. This methods study used CD8 T cells to benchmark TCR RNA copy counting and molecular-identifier clustering-based TCR repertoire sequencing (MIDCIRS).

Libraries of naive CD8 T cells were built from anywhere between about 17,000 and 1,000,000 sorted cells, with 10%, 30% or 50% of the purified RNA used. On a BD FACSAria II, naive CD8 T cells were FACS-sorted as CD8+CD4-CCR7+CD45RA+ and collected into RLT Plus buffer. To test detection sensitivity, Jurkat RNA equal to about nine TCR copies was added to samples of about 19,000-1,100,000 naive CD8 T cells. CD8 T cells were enriched with RosetteSep CD8+ T Cell Enrichment Cocktail and Ficoll-Paque, followed by ACK red cell lysis. The library came from PCR. These reads were obtained on a NextSeq 500. Bulk TCR libraries were prepared as previously described, using TCR primers listed in Table S5. The Qiagen AllPrep DNA/RNA kit was used to purify total RNA. Reads from multiple sequencing runs of the same library were pooled before analysis. The paper's processing steps were these. Reads were retained only if an exact TCR constant sequence was present, and the retained reads were trimmed to 150 nt and grouped according to their 12-nt molecular barcodes. Reads within each barcode group were sub-clustered using a 15% Levenshtein threshold, and quality-weighted consensus sequences were constructed for each RNA molecule. Non-functional sequences were discarded, and so were lower-count sequences lying one edit away from another sequence. Barcode sub-clusters with fewer than 20% of the maximum read count were removed, based on fitting two negative binomial distributions. TCRdb reprocessed the public reads (quality trimming at Q25 with fastp, clone calling with MiXCR) and kept in-frame beta chains. Each CDR3 protein gets just one entry, which takes the most common genes and DNA from the rows behind it. None of the V and J calls come from the authors' own analysis; TCRdb made them. For this sample there are about half a million distinct CDR3 sequences; about 25% appear just once. The ten top clones hold around 0.78% of the sample.

Spanning cysteine to phenylalanine, the CDR3 consists of 18 amino acids. Only the CDR3 part of the read is kept: 54 bases, read in frame from the first base. For this chain, trimming is 3 bases at the V end and 0 bases at the J end, and the number of junction bases without a gene match is 6. A word on this clonotype: No antigen is known for it. Qualities for individual bases were not recorded, and no much larger clone is one base off.

Summary of the overall study and its limitations: Spiked-in Jurkat TCR RNA (roughly 10 copies' worth), which is not part of the donor repertoire, was contained in the naive libraries. A single cell's worth of spiked-in Jurkat TCR RNA was reported detectable even among 850,000 to 1,000,000 naive CD8 T cells. The sizes of highly expanded clones could end up underestimated when identical TCR molecules share a barcode. Clones above 20 RNA copies held over 97% of molecules in CMV-specific effector cells but under 1% in naive cells. Modeling indicated about 3 TCR RNA copies recovered per cell, compared with about 10 by digital PCR, which implies a capture efficiency of approximately 30%. When barcode sub-clustering was omitted, TCR diversity was inflated by chimeric consensus sequences, with chimeras reaching as high as 47%.

Recombination linked TRBV12-3 or TRBV12-4 to TRBJ2-3; TRBD2 matches 13 bases in the middle. What was sequenced was naive CD8+ T cells from blood, with Jurkat cell RNA spiked in. Interpreted using the paper, the cell subset or site label stands for: FACS-sorted CD8+CD4-CCR7+CD45RA+ naive T cells. The clonotype originates from a human donor in good health. Some libraries in this study had Jurkat cell RNA spiked in. This receptor has the CDR3 CASSFLTSGGLSTDTQYF. The DNA sequence is TGTGCCAGCAGTTTTTTGACTAGCGGGGGGCTGAGCACAGATACGCAGTATTTT.